One and the same sample provided the 19 T cell receptor beta chains below, sequenced in a study of cytomegalovirus exposure and HLA in healthy donors. The primer mix had 60 Vbeta and 13 Jbeta primers. Repertoires were generated with immunoSEQ multiplex PCR, while TCRdb's copy carries only in-frame clones and drops some. The repertoire includes 100,000 to 150,000 clones, more than 65% of them detected once, and 4.2% sits in the top ten. Sequenced material: PBMCs. Receptors were obtained from a male donor in good health and CMV-seropositive.

The chain recombines TRBV18 with TRBJ2-2, with D maybe TRBD1 (5 bases). This CDR3 contains 15 residues. The germline V and J ends were trimmed by 3 bases and 1 base, with 9 bases remaining between them. Germline-derived CDR1 and CDR2 are KGHSH and LQKENI. Here the CDR3 DNA reads TGTGCCAGCTCACCGACAGCCTTGAACACCGGGGAGCTGTTTTTT. Protein sequence: CASSPTALNTGELFF.

The gene calls are TRBV27 and TRBJ2-7; TRBD1 might be the D (7 bases). V was cut by 4 bases and J by 3 bases, with 22 bases left in between. CDR3 length: 17 amino acids. Per the germline V gene, CDR1 is MNHEY and CDR2 is SMNVEV (reference sequence). The CDR3 nucleotides read TGTGCCAGCAGTTCACCCACAGGGGAGGCGGCCTACTACGAGCAGTACTTC. Protein product: CASSSPTGEAAYYEQYF.

This chain links TRBV19 with TRBJ2-1, with TRBD2 identical over 12 bases. The V segment lost 5 bases and the J segment 7 bases; nucleotides outside the gene matches: 6. The CDR3 covers 15 residues. Germline V gives CDR1 LNHDA, CDR2 SQIVND (reference sequence). The CDR3 spells CASSLPGLAGNEQFF. For the CDR3, the DNA is TGTGCCAGTAGTTTACCGGGACTAGCGGGTAATGAGCAGTTCTTC.

This chain joins TRBV6-1 and TRBJ2-7; 10 bases are a match to TRBD1. The CDR3 covers 14 residues. Germline V lookup: CDR1 MNHNS, CDR2 SASEGT. V lost 4 bases, J lost 3 bases, and 3 bases stayed unmatched. This chain's CDR3 is CASSGGQGNYEQYF. In DNA form, the CDR3 reads TGTGCCAGCAGTGGGGGACAGGGGAACTACGAGCAGTACTTC.

The rearrangement uses TRBV19 and TRBJ1-1, with D perhaps TRBD1 (5 bases). Germline CDR1 is LNHDA and CDR2 is SQIVND (reference sequence). The V end was cut by 11 bases, the J end by 0 bases, with 13 bases between. The CDR3 loop spans 13 amino acids. CDR3 DNA: TGTGCCGCATCAGGGAATATGAACACTGAAGCTTTCTTT. This codes for CAASGNMNTEAFF. Variable domain in full (rest from reference TRBV19 and TRBJ1-1): DGGITQSPKYLFRKEGQNVTLSCEQNLNHDAMYWYRQDPGQGLRLIYYSQIVNDFQKGDIAEGYSVSREKKESFPLTVTSAQKNPTAFYLCAASGNMNTEAFFGQGTRLTVV.

In regard to this clone: A read error may account for a junction end that differs from germline. The V call is TRBV7-9, the J call TRBJ2-2, with D tentatively TRBD1 (6 bases). CDR1 is SEHNR and CDR2 is FQNEAQ in the germline V gene (reference sequence). There are 15 residues in the CDR3. In DNA form, the CDR3 reads TGTTCCAGCAGCCCACAGGGCGGGAACACCGGGGAGCTGTTTTTT. It is translated as CSSSPQGGNTGELFF.

This clone was counted once. V gene TRBV29-1 combines with J gene TRBJ2-3, with D maybe TRBD2 (5 bases). Germline CDR1 and CDR2: SQVTM and ANQGSEA. The CDR3 has 12 amino acids. Trimming removed 7 bases at V and 0 bases at J, with 8 bases between. The DNA for the CDR3 is TGCAGCGGGAGGCCTAGCACAGATACGCAGTATTTT. Protein: CSGRPSTDTQYF.

A remark on this clone: Other DNA sequences in the sample encode the same CDR3. The V gene is TRBV5-1, the J gene TRBJ2-1; TRBD2 aligns across 7 bases. V lost 0 bases to trimming and J lost 2 bases; unmatched junction nucleotides: 2. The CDR3 is 15 residues long. The germline gives CDR1 SGHRS, CDR2 YFSETQ. This CDR3 is CASSLVAGAYNEQFF. CDR3 nucleotide sequence: TGCGCCAGCAGCTTGGTTGCGGGAGCCTACAATGAGCAGTTCTTC.

Comments on this clone: The junction differs from germline at one of its ends, possibly a read error. The rearrangement links TRBV7-9 to TRBJ1-1; perhaps TRBD1 as D (6 bases). This CDR3 has 13 amino acids. Germline loops: CDR1 SEHNR, CDR2 FQNEAQ (reference sequence). The CDR3: CSSSFTGYTEAFF. The CDR3 DNA is TGTTCCAGCAGCTTTACAGGGTATACTGAAGCTTTCTTT.

The CDR3 spells CASRQGFSYEQYF. The CDR3 DNA is TGTGCCAGCAGACAGGGGTTCTCCTACGAGCAGTACTTC. This chain uses TRBV5-6 with TRBJ2-7, with 7 bases identical to TRBD1. Germline CDR1 SGHDT, CDR2 YYEEEE. V was clipped by 5 bases and J by 0 bases; unmatched bases: 2. This CDR3 contains 13 residues. The whole variable domain, remainder taken from reference TRBV5-6 and TRBJ2-7, is DAGVTQSPTHLIKTRGQQVTLRCSPKSGHDTVSWYQQALGQGPQFIFQYYEEEERQRGNFPDRFSGHQFPNYSSELNVNALLLGDSALYLCASRQGFSYEQYFGPGTRLTVT.

The rearrangement uses TRBV28 and TRBJ2-1, with 10 bases lining up with TRBD2. V was pared by 3 bases and J by 9 bases, with 11 bases of the junction left unmatched. The CDR3 extends over 16 amino acids. Germline CDR1 MDHEN, CDR2 SYDVKM. The DNA for the CDR3 is TGTGCCAGCAGTTTCCGAGCAGCGGGAGGGCAAGGTGAGCAGTTCTTC. It codes for CASSFRAAGGQGEQFF.

The V gene is TRBV6-1, the J gene TRBJ2-7; D is perhaps TRBD2 (6 bases). Germline CDR1 and CDR2: MNHNS and SASEGT. The CDR3 spans 14 residues. V lost 2 bases and J 4 bases, leaving 12 bases between the germline ends. CDR3 nucleotides: TGTGCCAGCAGTGAATTCGGGGGAAAGTACGAGCAGTACTTC. It yields the protein CASSEFGGKYEQYF.

The chain links TRBV11-2 to TRBJ2-7, with no clear D. The CDR3 runs 14 residues. The V gene's germline CDR1 is SGHAT and CDR2 FQNNGV. V was pared by 0 bases and J by 5 bases, with 11 bases between. CDR3 sequence (DNA): TGTGCCAGCAGCTTAGATCGGGTATCCCACGAGCAGTACTTC. Translated: CASSLDRVSHEQYF. The variable domain in full, completed from reference TRBV11-2 and TRBJ2-7, reads EAGVAQSPRYKIIEKRQSVAFWCNPISGHATLYWYQQILGQGPKLLIQFQNNGVVDDSQLPKDRFSAERLKGVDSTLKIQPAKLEDSAVYLCASSLDRVSHEQYFGPGTRLTVT.

This chain joins TRBV18 and TRBJ2-1, with D possibly being TRBD2 (5 bases). The CDR3 loop spans 15 amino acids. CDR1 is KGHSH, CDR2 LQKENI, per germline. V was trimmed by 8 bases and J by 9 bases, leaving 23 bases between them. CDR3 in amino acids: CASTITSSGIGEQFF. CDR3 nucleotide sequence: TGTGCCAGCACGATCACCAGTTCGGGGATTGGTGAGCAGTTCTTC.

This clone came up a few times. The chain joins TRBV7-6 to TRBJ2-2; possible D gene TRBD2, 6 bases. The CDR3 runs 16 residues. The germline V gene has CDR1 SGHVS and CDR2 FNYEAQ. Trimming pared 4 bases from V and 5 bases from J, leaving 17 bases between. CDR3 sequence: CASSSLDGSGTGELFF. CDR3 sequence (DNA): TGTGCCAGCAGCTCCCTCGACGGGAGCGGAACCGGGGAGCTGTTTTTT.

The sample holds a few counts of this clone. The genes are TRBV18 and TRBJ2-7; D may be TRBD2 (5 bases). Per germline, CDR1 KGHSH and CDR2 LQKENI. The length of the CDR3 is 16 residues. Trimming took 2 bases from V and 1 from J, leaving 15 bases between them. The CDR3 region has the DNA TGTGCCAGCTCACCAAGTGGTATGGGAGCGTCCTACGAGCAGTACTTC. Its translation: CASSPSGMGASYEQYF.

The chain joins TRBV2 to TRBJ2-7; the match to TRBD1 covers 8 bases. The trim removed 6 bases at V and 3 bases at J, leaving 4 bases unmatched. Germline-derived CDR1 and CDR2 are SNHLY and FYNNEI. The CDR3 spans 13 residues. The CDR3 here is CASSRQGNYEQYF. The CDR3 bases are TGTGCCAGCAGCAGACAGGGGAACTACGAGCAGTACTTC.

The chain recombines TRBV7-9 with TRBJ1-2, with D unresolved. This CDR3 has 16 amino acids. Germline V gene lookup returns CDR1 SEHNR and CDR2 FQNEAQ (reference sequence). The V and J ends lost 1 base and 5 bases respectively, with 17 bases between them. The CDR3 sequence is CASSLGVAAGLYGYTF. The CDR3 coding sequence is TGTGCCAGCAGCTTAGGCGTGGCCGCGGGGTTATATGGCTACACCTTC.

The genes are TRBV2 and TRBJ2-7; D is possibly TRBD1 (6 bases). The V end was cut by 6 bases, the J end by 2 bases, with 14 bases between. CDR3 length equals 14 residues. The V gene's germline CDR1 is SNHLY and CDR2 FYNNEI. CDR3 sequence (DNA): TGTGCCAGCAGCGTGACAGGAATTGCCTACGAGCAGTACTTC. Its translation: CASSVTGIAYEQYF.